This T cell receptor (beta chain) was found in a study of T cell responses to AZD1222 COVID-19 vaccine. Second doses at about 4 or about 12 weeks were pooled. Study-wide findings and caveats: The donor group comprised mostly white British people and more females; the analysis possibly underestimated clonal diversity. None of the repertoires were sampled until the peak T cell response had passed. Baseline testing showed seropositivity in only six or seven AZD1222 recipients.

Comment on this clone: What it binds is unknown.

The repertoire was sequenced with immunoSEQ multiplex PCR; TCRdb's copy has only in-frame clones and lacks some. The sample includes around 170,000 clones, about 86% seen only once; the top ten take around 10%. The CDR3 covers 13 residues. V lost 5 bases, J lost 8 bases, and 15 bases lay in between. The genes are TRBV12-3 or TRBV12-4 and TRBJ1-1; D not resolved. Source: peripheral blood, taken 28 days after the second AZD1222 dose. This TCR derives from an adult who received the AZD1222 COVID-19 vaccine. The DNA for the CDR3 is TGTGCCAGCAGTCCCACGAGCCGGGTGGAAGCTTTCTTT. This encodes CASSPTSRVEAFF.